The rows below give T cell receptor beta chains drawn from one sample of a study of T cell changes during pregnancy in multiple sclerosis. Repertoires were generated with immunoSEQ multiplex PCR, while TCRdb's copy carries only in-frame clones and drops some. The top ten hold about 3.7% of the sample, which has approximately 57,000 clones, less than 95% seen once. This specimen was peripheral blood, taken after pregnancy. Every receptor here comes from a female donor in good health, enrolled as a control in a pregnancy study. The CDR3 runs from the conserved cysteine through the conserved F or W. A D gene is named only where the DNA matches it firmly. A row's size may be missing; if present it is once, few, many or a size class.

d_gene: .; abundance: few; j_gene: TRBJ1-1; v_gene: TRBV11-1; CDR3nt: TGTGCCAGCAGCTTAGGACGGGGTGAAACTGAAGCTTTCTTT; CDR3aa: CASSLGRGETEAFF
d_gene: .; abundance: few; j_gene: TRBJ1-1; v_gene: TRBV29-1; CDR3nt: TGCAGCGCCGCAGAAGGGGCGAACACTGAAGCTTTCTTT; CDR3aa: CSAAEGANTEAFF
d_gene: TRBD1; abundance: .; j_gene: TRBJ2-1; v_gene: TRBV7-9; CDR3nt: TGTGCCAGCAGCCCGGCTGGGGGTGCACAGGGGGCGCAATACAATGAGCAGTTCTTC; CDR3aa: CASSPAGGAQGAQYNEQFF
d_gene: .; abundance: .; j_gene: TRBJ1-2; v_gene: TRBV29-1; CDR3nt: TGCAGCGTTGAAGATATCCACTTTAACTATGGCTACACCTTC; CDR3aa: CSVEDIHFNYGYTF
d_gene: .; abundance: few; j_gene: TRBJ1-1; v_gene: TRBV30; CDR3nt: TGTGCCTGGGGAGTCGGGAGATACACTGAAGCTTTCTTT; CDR3aa: CAWGVGRYTEAFF
d_gene: .; abundance: .; j_gene: TRBJ1-3; v_gene: TRBV25-1; CDR3nt: TGTGCCAGCAGTGAATATTTCGCGGTCTCGGGAAACACCATATATTTT; CDR3aa: CASSEYFAVSGNTIYF
d_gene: TRBD2; abundance: .; j_gene: TRBJ2-1; v_gene: TRBV6-5; CDR3nt: TGTGCCAGCAGTTACTTAGCGGGGGGGTACAATGAGCAGTTCTTC; CDR3aa: CASSYLAGGYNEQFF
d_gene: .; abundance: .; j_gene: TRBJ1-4; v_gene: TRBV19; CDR3nt: TGTGCCAGTAGTATAAGCGGTAATGAAAAACTGTTTTTT; CDR3aa: CASSISGNEKLFF
d_gene: .; abundance: .; j_gene: TRBJ2-7; v_gene: TRBV7-2; CDR3nt: TGTGCCAGCAGCGGCCCGGGTTACGAGCAGTACTTC; CDR3aa: CASSGPGYEQYF
d_gene: .; abundance: once; j_gene: TRBJ1-6; v_gene: TRBV6-5; CDR3nt: TGTGCCAGCAGTTACCGTAAGGGGCCCCATTCACCCCTCCACTTT; CDR3aa: CASSYRKGPHSPLHF
d_gene: .; abundance: .; j_gene: TRBJ2-6; v_gene: TRBV7-8; CDR3nt: TGTGCCAGCAAGAGGGACTCTGGGGCCAACGTCCTGACTTTC; CDR3aa: CASKRDSGANVLTF
d_gene: .; abundance: .; j_gene: TRBJ2-1; v_gene: TRBV11-1; CDR3nt: TGTGCCAGCAGCTCCCTACGCTATGAGCAGTTCTTC; CDR3aa: CASSSLRYEQFF
d_gene: .; abundance: .; j_gene: TRBJ1-1; v_gene: TRBV11-3; CDR3nt: TGTGCCAGCAGCTCCGGTGGCGGGCCCGGTAATATGAACACTGAAGCTTTCTTT; CDR3aa: CASSSGGGPGNMNTEAFF
d_gene: TRBD2; abundance: .; j_gene: TRBJ2-3; v_gene: TRBV27; CDR3nt: TGTGCCAGCGGAATAGCGGGAGCTCGAGATACGCAGTATTTT; CDR3aa: CASGIAGARDTQYF
d_gene: TRBD1; abundance: .; j_gene: TRBJ1-3; v_gene: TRBV2; CDR3nt: TGTGCCAGCATCCCGGGACAGGGGGTTTTCTCTGGAAACACCATATATTTT; CDR3aa: CASIPGQGVFSGNTIYF
d_gene: .; abundance: .; j_gene: TRBJ2-1; v_gene: TRBV7-2; CDR3nt: TGTGCCAGCAGCTCCGGGATCTACAATGAGCAGTTCTTC; CDR3aa: CASSSGIYNEQFF
d_gene: TRBD1; abundance: once; j_gene: TRBJ2-5; v_gene: TRBV9; CDR3nt: TGTGCCAGCAGCGTAGGACAGGGACCGGAGACCCAGTACTTC; CDR3aa: CASSVGQGPETQYF
d_gene: TRBD1; abundance: .; j_gene: TRBJ2-7; v_gene: TRBV9; CDR3nt: TGTGCCAGCAGCGCGGGACAGGGTAATTGGTACGAGCAGTACTTC; CDR3aa: CASSAGQGNWYEQYF
d_gene: .; abundance: once; j_gene: TRBJ2-7; v_gene: TRBV19; CDR3nt: TGTGCCAGTAGTCTCGGGGGCTACGAGCAGTACTTC; CDR3aa: CASSLGGYEQYF
d_gene: TRBD1; abundance: .; j_gene: TRBJ1-5; v_gene: TRBV7-3; CDR3nt: TGTGCCAGCAGCCTGACAGGGAGAGCACCCCAGCATTTT; CDR3aa: CASSLTGRAPQHF
d_gene: .; abundance: many; j_gene: TRBJ1-4; v_gene: TRBV11-2; CDR3nt: TGTGCCAGCAGTTCCGCGGGGTCTAATGAAAAACTGTTTTTT; CDR3aa: CASSSAGSNEKLFF
d_gene: TRBD2; abundance: once; j_gene: TRBJ2-3; v_gene: TRBV14; CDR3nt: TGTGCCAGCAGCCAAGGCGGGGGGGCCTGGAGCACAGATACGCAGTATTTT; CDR3aa: CASSQGGGAWSTDTQYF
d_gene: TRBD2; abundance: .; j_gene: TRBJ2-7; v_gene: TRBV4-1; CDR3nt: TGCGCCAGCAGCCAAGATATTCGAGCGGGACCATCCTACGAGCAGTACTTC; CDR3aa: CASSQDIRAGPSYEQYF
d_gene: .; abundance: .; j_gene: TRBJ2-7; v_gene: TRBV28; CDR3nt: TGTGCCAGCAGTTTGGAGTACGGGGCCTACGAGCAGTACTTC; CDR3aa: CASSLEYGAYEQYF
d_gene: TRBD2; abundance: .; j_gene: TRBJ2-3; v_gene: TRBV7-2; CDR3nt: TGTGCCAGCAGGTGGGGACTAGCGGGAGGAGATACGCAGTATTTT; CDR3aa: CASRWGLAGGDTQYF
d_gene: TRBD2; abundance: .; j_gene: TRBJ2-1; v_gene: TRBV28; CDR3nt: TGTGCCAGCAGTTTAGAACTAGCGGGAGGGCGTAATGAGCAGTTCTTC; CDR3aa: CASSLELAGGRNEQFF
d_gene: TRBD1; abundance: .; j_gene: TRBJ1-1; v_gene: TRBV7-6; CDR3nt: TGTGCCAGCAGTCCCACCCGGGACAGGGGACCTGAAGCTTTCTTT; CDR3aa: CASSPTRDRGPEAFF
d_gene: TRBD1; abundance: .; j_gene: TRBJ2-6; v_gene: TRBV6-1; CDR3nt: TGTGCCAGCAGTGAAATTAGGGGGCCCGGGGCCAACGTCCTGACTTTC; CDR3aa: CASSEIRGPGANVLTF
d_gene: .; abundance: .; j_gene: TRBJ1-4; v_gene: TRBV4-3; CDR3nt: TGCGCCAGCAGCCAGGGGGGAGGGCCGGCAACTAATGAAAAACTGTTTTTT; CDR3aa: CASSQGGGPATNEKLFF
d_gene: TRBD1; abundance: .; j_gene: TRBJ2-5; v_gene: TRBV6-5; CDR3nt: TGTGCCAGCAGTGGGACAGGGGAGTGGGAGACCCAGTACTTC; CDR3aa: CASSGTGEWETQYF
d_gene: .; abundance: .; j_gene: TRBJ1-2; v_gene: TRBV7-9; CDR3nt: TGTGCCAGCAGCTTAGCCTTCCCCAACTATGGCTACACCTTC; CDR3aa: CASSLAFPNYGYTF
d_gene: TRBD1; abundance: .; j_gene: TRBJ2-2; v_gene: TRBV7-6; CDR3nt: TGTGCCAGCAGCCCGACAGGGGGCTGGACCGGGGAGCTGTTTTTT; CDR3aa: CASSPTGGWTGELFF
d_gene: TRBD1; abundance: .; j_gene: TRBJ2-3; v_gene: TRBV27; CDR3nt: TGTGCCAGCAGATCTCCGGGACAGAGCACAGATACGCAGTATTTT; CDR3aa: CASRSPGQSTDTQYF
d_gene: TRBD2; abundance: .; j_gene: TRBJ2-3; v_gene: TRBV11-3; CDR3nt: TGTGCCAGCAGCTTCCTAGCGGCAAGCACAGATACGCAGTATTTT; CDR3aa: CASSFLAASTDTQYF
d_gene: TRBD1; abundance: .; j_gene: TRBJ2-2; v_gene: TRBV6-1; CDR3nt: TGTGCCAGCAGAAGGGACAGTTGGACGGCCGGGGAGCTGTTTTTT; CDR3aa: CASRRDSWTAGELFF
d_gene: TRBD1; abundance: .; j_gene: TRBJ2-2; v_gene: TRBV11-2; CDR3nt: TGTGCCAGCCTTTCCGGGACAGGGGCCGGGGAGCTGTTTTTT; CDR3aa: CASLSGTGAGELFF
d_gene: .; abundance: .; j_gene: TRBJ2-7; v_gene: TRBV5-6; CDR3nt: TGTGCCAGCAGCTTCGGGACAAGTACCTACGAGCAGTACTTC; CDR3aa: CASSFGTSTYEQYF
d_gene: .; abundance: .; j_gene: TRBJ2-5; v_gene: TRBV10-2; CDR3nt: TGCGCCAGCAGTGAGGGGGAGCAGTACTTC; CDR3aa: CASSEGEQYF
d_gene: .; abundance: .; j_gene: TRBJ2-1; v_gene: TRBV5-6; CDR3nt: TGTGCCAGCAGCTTGAACAATAAGGGGGGGATCAATGAGCAGTTCTTC; CDR3aa: CASSLNNKGGINEQFF
d_gene: TRBD1; abundance: .; j_gene: TRBJ2-7; v_gene: TRBV28; CDR3nt: TGTGCCAGCAGTGGGACAGGGAGTTACGAGCAGTACTTC; CDR3aa: CASSGTGSYEQYF
d_gene: .; abundance: .; j_gene: TRBJ2-5; v_gene: TRBV15; CDR3nt: TGTGCCACCAGCAGAGATCAGGGGAGGGTGAGAGAGACCCAGTACTTC; CDR3aa: CATSRDQGRVRETQYF
d_gene: .; abundance: .; j_gene: TRBJ1-2; v_gene: TRBV21-1; CDR3nt: TGTGCCAGCAGCAACCCCGCAGGGGGTGAAACCTATGGCTACACCTTC; CDR3aa: CASSNPAGGETYGYTF
d_gene: .; abundance: .; j_gene: TRBJ1-1; v_gene: TRBV5-1; CDR3nt: TGCGCCAGCAGCTTGGACAGCATGAACACTGAAGCTTTCTTT; CDR3aa: CASSLDSMNTEAFF
d_gene: .; abundance: .; j_gene: TRBJ1-4; v_gene: TRBV6-5; CDR3nt: TGTGCCAGCAGGAAGACAGGAGTTAGAGAAAAACTGTTTTTT; CDR3aa: CASRKTGVREKLFF
d_gene: .; abundance: once; j_gene: TRBJ2-2; v_gene: TRBV7-6; CDR3nt: TGTGCCAACAGCTTAGCGAGCCAGAACACCGGGGAGCTGTTTTTT; CDR3aa: CANSLASQNTGELFF
d_gene: TRBD2; abundance: once; j_gene: TRBJ2-1; v_gene: TRBV4-2; CDR3nt: TGTGCCAGCAGCCAAGAACTAGCGGGAAGGGGCGGGGGTGAGCAGTTCTTC; CDR3aa: CASSQELAGRGGGEQFF
d_gene: .; abundance: .; j_gene: TRBJ1-6; v_gene: TRBV9; CDR3nt: TGTGCCAGCAGCGTCGAAGTCTTCGCTGAGAATTCACCCCTCCACTTT; CDR3aa: CASSVEVFAENSPLHF
d_gene: TRBD1; abundance: .; j_gene: TRBJ2-7; v_gene: TRBV7-8; CDR3nt: TGTGCCAGCAGCTATTCGACAGGGATGTTAGGGCAGTACTTC; CDR3aa: CASSYSTGMLGQYF